Presented here are 22 T cell receptor beta chains from one specimen sequenced in a study of blood T cell repertoires in COVID-19. Using immunoSEQ multiplex PCR, the repertoire was profiled, and TCRdb retains in-frame clones only, with some absent. The repertoire consists of some 150,000 clones, with just over 85% occurring once and the leading ten covering about 8%. The specimen was peripheral blood. The receptor source for this set is an older woman with acute or convalescent COVID-19.

The genes are TRBV6-5 and TRBJ2-3; D not resolved. The CDR3 length is 13 residues. Trimming took off 7 bases at V and 0 bases at J, with 8 bases between the two ends. CDR1 and CDR2 from the germline V gene are MNHEY and SVGAGI. The CDR3, as DNA: TGTGCCAGCAAGCGTTCTAGCACAGATACGCAGTATTTT. Residues: CASKRSSTDTQYF.

This clone showed up just once. This chain's CDR3 is CASSRQAAGGYTF. The CDR3 DNA follows: TGTGCCAGCAGTCGACAGGCTGCGGGTGGCTACACCTTC. V usage is TRBV2 and J usage is TRBJ1-2; D might be TRBD1 (6 bases). CDR3 length equals 13 residues. Germline V gene data show CDR1 as SNHLY and CDR2 as FYNNEI. Trimming took 5 bases from V and 7 from J, leaving 14 bases between them.

The chain uses TRBV7-2 and TRBJ2-7; TRBD1 might be the D (6 bases). CDR3 size: 14 residues. Germline V lookup: CDR1 SGHTA, CDR2 FQGNSA. V lost 5 bases, J lost 0 bases, and 11 bases lay in between. CDR3 nucleotide sequence: TGTGCCAGCAGCCCCGGGACACCCTCCTACGAGCAGTACTTC. It codes for CASSPGTPSYEQYF.

This clone was observed a handful of times. The chain employs TRBV30 and TRBJ1-1; the D is unclear. CDR1 is GTSNPN, CDR2 SVGIG, per germline (reference sequence). V was pared by 0 bases and J by 0 bases, with 11 bases between. The CDR3 runs to 15 residues. CDR3 region: CAWSVISIMNTEAFF. The CDR3 DNA sequence: TGTGCCTGGAGTGTGATCAGTATCATGAACACTGAAGCTTTCTTT.

The chain joins TRBV7-4 to TRBJ1-2; a possible D gene is TRBD1 (5 bases). Germline lookup yields CDR1 SGHVT and CDR2 SQSDAQ. This CDR3 contains 14 residues. V was pared by 7 bases and J by 7 bases, with 19 bases between. CDR3 DNA: TGTGCCAGCACCAAGGACATCCCCGTCTTTGGCTACACCTTC. It encodes CASTKDIPVFGYTF.

As concerns this clone: An end of the junction does not agree with germline; a read error may underlie this. The chain employs TRBV11-2 and TRBJ2-7; 9 nucleotides align to TRBD1. The germline CDR1 and CDR2 sequences are SGHAT and FQNNGV. The CDR3 loop spans 16 amino acids. CDR3 sequence: CASSPSLPGQGHEQCF. For the CDR3, the DNA is TGTGCCAGCAGCCCCTCCCTACCGGGACAGGGCCACGAGCAGTGCTTC. Full variable domain (missing parts from reference TRBV11-2 and TRBJ2-7): EAGVAQSPRYKIIEKRQSVAFWCNPISGHATLYWYQQILGQGPKLLIQFQNNGVVDDSQLPKDRFSAERLKGVDSTLKIQPAKLEDSAVYLCASSPSLPGQGHEQCFGPGTRLTVT.

The chain couples TRBV7-8 to TRBJ2-3, with 9 bases lining up with TRBD2. Looked up from germline, CDR1 is SGHVS and CDR2 is FQNEAQ. The CDR3 loop spans 16 amino acids. Unmatched junction bases numbered 2, after V lost 0 bases and J lost 1 base. As DNA, the CDR3 is TGTGCCAGCAGCTTAGCTAGCGGGGGACGCACAGATACGCAGTATTTT. It encodes CASSLASGGRTDTQYF.

This clone was detected only once. This rearrangement joins TRBV9 to TRBJ1-3, with 9 bases aligning to TRBD1. The V gene's germline CDR1 is SGDLS and CDR2 YYNGEE. With 3 bases clipped from V and 14 bases from J, the junction kept 9 bases outside the gene matches. This CDR3 spans 13 amino acids. CDR3 nucleotide sequence: TGTGCCAGCAGCGCGATGACAGGGGGTCGCCTATATTTT. Protein product: CASSAMTGGRLYF.

The CDR3 protein is CASSFSTGNTEAFF. CDR3 nucleotides: TGTGCCAGCAGCTTTTCTACAGGTAACACTGAAGCTTTCTTT. The rearrangement joins TRBV7-8 to TRBJ1-1, with D perhaps TRBD1 (5 bases). In germline, CDR1 is SGHVS, CDR2 FQNEAQ. Trimming cost V 3 bases and J 2 bases, with 10 bases left between them. This CDR3 spans 14 amino acids.

This sequence joins TRBV5-1 and TRBJ2-7; D is perhaps TRBD1 (6 bases). The CDR3 covers 14 residues. V was clipped by 1 base and J by 0 bases, with 8 bases between them. Germline CDR1 SGHRS, CDR2 YFSETQ. In nucleotides, the CDR3 is TGCGCCAGCAGCTTGACAGGGAACTCCTACGAGCAGTACTTC. It codes for CASSLTGNSYEQYF.

This sequence joins TRBV5-6 and TRBJ2-5; 10 nucleotides agree with TRBD2. CDR1 is SGHDT, CDR2 YYEEEE, per germline. Unmatched junction bases numbered 7, after V lost 0 bases and J lost 5 bases. The CDR3 extends over 16 amino acids. CDR3 residues: CASSLVPAGGLETQYF. The CDR3 DNA sequence: TGTGCCAGCAGCTTGGTCCCAGCGGGGGGGCTTGAGACCCAGTACTTC.

V and J are TRBV6-1 and TRBJ1-5, with TRBD1 matching 9 bases. Germline V gene sequence: CDR1 MNHNS, CDR2 SASEGT. The J segment lost 8 bases and the V segment lost 3 bases, leaving 5 bases of the junction unmatched. The CDR3 loop spans 14 amino acids. The CDR3 sequence: CASSDGDRAEPQHF. CDR3 DNA: TGTGCCAGCAGTGATGGGGACAGGGCGGAGCCCCAGCATTTT.

The V and J genes are TRBV7-9 and TRBJ1-4, with TRBD1 identical over 10 bases. After removal of 3 bases from V and 6 bases from J, the junction contained 4 bases not matched to a gene. The CDR3 is made up of 15 amino acids. Germline-derived CDR1 and CDR2 are SEHNR and FQNEAQ (reference sequence). The chain's CDR3 is CASSFGTGVDEKLFF. DNA for the CDR3: TGTGCCAGCAGCTTCGGGACAGGGGTCGATGAAAAACTGTTTTTT.

The CDR3 region has the DNA TGTGCCAGCAGCTGGCGGACCCTGAGGGGCACAGATACGCAGTATTTT. Amino acid sequence: CASSWRTLRGTDTQYF. V and J are TRBV3-1 (or the pseudogene TRBV3-2) and TRBJ2-3; a weak D match, TRBD2 (5 bases). The CDR3 sequence is 16 residues long. Trimming left V 5 bases short and J 1 base short, with 16 bases between. Germline V gene lookup returns CDR1 LGHDT and CDR2 YNNKEL (reference sequence).

The V gene is TRBV2, the J gene TRBJ2-7; D not resolved. Germline loops: CDR1 SNHLY, CDR2 FYNNEI. This CDR3 has 13 amino acids. Trimming cost V 7 bases and J 2 bases, with 12 bases left between them. For the CDR3, the DNA is TGTGCCAGCAAAATGGCCGCAGCCTACGAGCAGTACTTC. Translation gives CASKMAAAYEQYF.

The V and J genes are TRBV5-5 and TRBJ2-2; 10 bases are a match to TRBD1. CDR1 is SGHKS and CDR2 is YYEKEE in the germline V gene (reference sequence). Germline trimming cut 4 bases from V and 5 bases from J; bases unmatched to any gene: 5. There are 15 residues in the CDR3. This CDR3 reads CASSLTDRGTGELFF. The CDR3 region has the DNA TGTGCCAGCAGCCTTACGGACAGGGGGACCGGGGAGCTGTTTTTT.

The V and J genes are TRBV5-1 and TRBJ2-7, with 9 bases that match TRBD1. V lost 0 bases and J lost 1; bases outside the gene matches: 5. The CDR3 extends over 16 amino acids. Per germline, CDR1 SGHRS and CDR2 YFSETQ. The CDR3, as DNA: TGCGCCAGCAGCTTGGCTGGGACAGGGCGGTCCTACGAGCAGTACTTC. Translated, it gives CASSLAGTGRSYEQYF.

The rearrangement joins TRBV18 to TRBJ1-1, with a tentative D call TRBD1 (5 bases). The CDR3 has 11 amino acids. V lost 6 bases and J lost 7, with 9 bases in between. Germline assignment: CDR1 KGHSH and CDR2 LQKENI. CDR3 protein: CASSPDSEAFF. Here the CDR3 DNA reads TGTGCCAGCTCCCCCGACAGTGAAGCTTTCTTT. Supplemented by reference TRBV18 and TRBJ1-1, the full variable domain reads NAGVMQNPRHLVRRRGQEARLRCSPMKGHSHVYWYRQLPEEGLKFMVYLQKENIIDESGMPKERFSAEFPKEGPSILRIQQVVRGDSAAYFCASSPDSEAFFGQGTRLTVV.

The gene calls are TRBV7-2 and TRBJ2-2; D might be TRBD2 (5 bases). This CDR3 comprises 15 residues. Per the germline V gene, CDR1 is SGHTA and CDR2 is FQGNSA. V lost 5 bases, J lost 0 bases, and 10 bases lay in between. The CDR3 DNA sequence: TGTGCCAGCAGCCCCGGGAACTCGAACACCGGGGAGCTGTTTTTT. Translated: CASSPGNSNTGELFF.

The gene calls are TRBV5-4 and TRBJ2-3; 7 nucleotides line up with TRBD1. Germline lookup yields CDR1 SGHNT and CDR2 YYREEE (reference sequence). The CDR3 length is 15 residues. The V gene end was trimmed by 3 bases and the J gene end by 0 bases; junction bases not matched to a gene: 4. CDR3 in DNA: TGTGCCAGCAGCTCACCGGGACAGAGCACAGATACGCAGTATTTT. This translates into CASSSPGQSTDTQYF.

The rearrangement uses TRBV6-2 or TRBV6-3 and TRBJ2-7; no firm D call. The V and J ends lost 4 bases and 5 bases respectively, with 6 bases between them. This CDR3 spans 11 amino acids. CDR1 is MNHEY, CDR2 SVGEGT, per germline. CDR3 residues: CASSLTDEQYF. Written as DNA, the CDR3 is TGTGCCAGCAGTTTAACAGACGAGCAGTACTTC.

This clone was detected once. This chain joins TRBV9 and TRBJ2-1; D gene uncertain. Germline V gives CDR1 SGDLS, CDR2 YYNGEE. The CDR3 runs to 15 residues. V dropped 0 bases and J dropped 1 base, with 8 bases sitting between them. CDR3 protein: CASSVEAGSYNEQFF. In DNA, the CDR3 is TGTGCCAGCAGCGTAGAGGCAGGATCCTACAATGAGCAGTTCTTC.